One and the same sample provided the 4 T cell receptor beta chains below, sequenced in a study of cytomegalovirus exposure and HLA in healthy donors. 60 Vbeta and 13 Jbeta primers were used in PCR. Libraries were prepared by immunoSEQ multiplex PCR; TCRdb keeps only in-frame clonotypes and omits some of them. The sample holds over 75,000 clones, roughly 60% seen once. What was sequenced was PBMCs. The receptors shown here come from a human donor in good health.

V usage is TRBV19 and J usage is TRBJ2-1, with D possibly being TRBD1 (6 bases). This CDR3 has 14 amino acids. Trimming stripped 3 bases from V and 8 bases from J, with 14 bases between. Germline assignment: CDR1 LNHDA and CDR2 SQIVND (reference sequence). The CDR3 here is CASSIVGTSHEQFF. The CDR3 DNA is TGTGCCAGTAGTATTGTCGGGACATCCCATGAGCAGTTCTTC. Together with reference TRBV19 and TRBJ2-1, the CDR3 gives the full variable domain: DGGITQSPKYLFRKEGQNVTLSCEQNLNHDAMYWYRQDPGQGLRLIYYSQIVNDFQKGDIAEGYSVSREKKESFPLTVTSAQKNPTAFYLCASSIVGTSHEQFFGPGTRLTVL.

V is TRBV11-2 and J is TRBJ2-7; D ambiguous. This CDR3 comprises 13 residues. Trimming stripped 0 bases from V and 6 bases from J, with 9 bases between. Germline V gene lookup returns CDR1 SGHAT and CDR2 FQNNGV. CDR3 bases: TGTGCCAGCAGCTTAGAGGCCCTCCGCGAGCAGTACTTC. Encoded protein: CASSLEALREQYF.

The chain has TRBV5-1 and TRBJ2-1, with 8 positions matching TRBD2. CDR1 SGHRS and CDR2 YFSETQ come from the germline V gene. The CDR3 contains 17 residues. Trimming at V came to 0 bases and at J to 7 bases, leaving 12 bases not matched to a gene. In DNA form, the CDR3 reads TGCGCCAGCAGCTTGGGGCAGCGGGGGAAGCTAGAAAATGAGCAGTTCTTC. Protein: CASSLGQRGKLENEQFF.

The V gene is TRBV9, the J gene TRBJ2-1; 8 bases are a match to TRBD2. Germline values: CDR1 SGDLS, CDR2 YYNGEE. The junction had 8 bases not matched to a gene; V was cut back by 2 bases and J by 7 bases. This CDR3 is 15 amino acids long. CDR3 bases: TGTGCCAGCAGCGTTTACGGGGGGGCATTGAATGAGCAGTTCTTC. It is translated as CASSVYGGALNEQFF.